The 2 T cell receptor beta chains below come from one sample, sequenced in a study of cytomegalovirus exposure and HLA in healthy donors. 60 Vbeta and 13 Jbeta primers were used in PCR. Clones were read by immunoSEQ multiplex PCR, and TCRdb kept only the in-frame ones, dropping some. The table has about 150,000 clones, 78% seen once; the top ten hold roughly 6.4%. Sequencing was done on a sample of PBMCs. These receptors originate from a woman in her thirties or forties in good health and CMV-seropositive.

This chain uses TRBV5-4 with TRBJ1-2, with 8 nucleotides matching TRBD1. Trimming removed 4 bases from V and 7 bases from J; junction bases left unmatched: 6. CDR1 is SGHNT and CDR2 is YYREEE in the germline V gene (reference sequence). This CDR3 comprises 13 residues. The CDR3 DNA reads as TGTGCCAGCAGCCTTCAGGGGGCAAGTGGCTACACCTTC. It translates to CASSLQGASGYTF. Drawing the rest from reference TRBV5-4 and TRBJ1-2, the complete variable domain is ETGVTQSPTHLIKTRGQQVTLRCSSQSGHNTVSWYQQALGQGPQFIFQYYREEENGRGNFPPRFSGLQFPNYSSELNVNALELDDSALYLCASSLQGASGYTFGSGTRLTVV.

The V and J genes are TRBV11-3 and TRBJ1-1; tentative D call: TRBD1 (5 bases). Germline V CDR1 and CDR2: SGHNT, YENEEA. Trimming took 1 base from V and 5 from J, leaving 8 bases between them. The CDR3 loop spans 13 amino acids. The CDR3 loop is CASSLAGGTEAFF. CDR3 in DNA: TGTGCCAGCAGCTTAGCTGGGGGGACTGAAGCTTTCTTT.